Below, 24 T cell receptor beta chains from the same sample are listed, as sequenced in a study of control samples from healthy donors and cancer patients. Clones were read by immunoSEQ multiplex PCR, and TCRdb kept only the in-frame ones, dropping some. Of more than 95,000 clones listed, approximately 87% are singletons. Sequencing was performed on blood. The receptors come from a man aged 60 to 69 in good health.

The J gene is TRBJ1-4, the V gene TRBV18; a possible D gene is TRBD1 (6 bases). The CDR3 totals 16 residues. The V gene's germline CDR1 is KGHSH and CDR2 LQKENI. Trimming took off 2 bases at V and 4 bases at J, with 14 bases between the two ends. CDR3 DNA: TGTGCCAGCTCACCAGATATGGACAGCCGTAATGAAAAACTGTTTTTT. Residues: CASSPDMDSRNEKLFF.

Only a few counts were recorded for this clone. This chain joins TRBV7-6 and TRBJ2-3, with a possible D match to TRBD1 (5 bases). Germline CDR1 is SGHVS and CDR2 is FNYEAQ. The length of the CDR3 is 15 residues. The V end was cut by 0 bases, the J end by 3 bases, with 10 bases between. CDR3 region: CASSLAGLKTDTQYF. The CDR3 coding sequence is TGTGCCAGCAGCTTAGCGGGGCTAAAAACAGATACGCAGTATTTT.

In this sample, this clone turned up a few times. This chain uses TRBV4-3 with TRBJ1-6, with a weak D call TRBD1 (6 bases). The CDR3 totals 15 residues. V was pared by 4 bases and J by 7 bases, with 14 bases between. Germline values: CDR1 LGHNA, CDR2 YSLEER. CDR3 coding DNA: TGCGCCAGCAGCCTTACCACAGGGTCCAATTCACCCCTCCACTTT. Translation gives CASSLTTGSNSPLHF.

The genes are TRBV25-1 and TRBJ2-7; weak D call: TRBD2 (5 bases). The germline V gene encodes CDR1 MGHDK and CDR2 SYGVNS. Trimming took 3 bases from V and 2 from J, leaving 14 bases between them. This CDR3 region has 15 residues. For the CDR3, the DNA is TGTGCCAGCAGTGAGCTGTCGGGGTCGACCTACGAGCAGTACTTC. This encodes CASSELSGSTYEQYF.

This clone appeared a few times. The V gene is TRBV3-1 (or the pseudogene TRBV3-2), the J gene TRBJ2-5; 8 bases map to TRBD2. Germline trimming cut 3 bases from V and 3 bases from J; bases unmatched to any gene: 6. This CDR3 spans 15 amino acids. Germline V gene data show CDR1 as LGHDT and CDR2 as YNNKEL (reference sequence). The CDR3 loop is CASSQRGAHKETQYF. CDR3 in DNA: TGTGCCAGCAGCCAGCGGGGGGCACACAAAGAGACCCAGTACTTC.

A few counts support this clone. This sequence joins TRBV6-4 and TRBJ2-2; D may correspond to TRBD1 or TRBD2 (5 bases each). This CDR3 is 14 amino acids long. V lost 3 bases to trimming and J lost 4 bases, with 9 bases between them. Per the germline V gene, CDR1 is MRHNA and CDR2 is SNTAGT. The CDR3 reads CASSEIGGTGELFF. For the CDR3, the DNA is TGTGCCAGCAGTGAGATTGGGGGCACCGGGGAGCTGTTTTTT.

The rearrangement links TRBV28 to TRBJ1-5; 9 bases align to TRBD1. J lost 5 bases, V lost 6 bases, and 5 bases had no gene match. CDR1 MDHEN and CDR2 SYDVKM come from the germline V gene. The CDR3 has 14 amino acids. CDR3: CASSYRGLDQPQHF. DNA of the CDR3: TGTGCCAGCAGCTACAGGGGGCTGGATCAGCCCCAGCATTTT.

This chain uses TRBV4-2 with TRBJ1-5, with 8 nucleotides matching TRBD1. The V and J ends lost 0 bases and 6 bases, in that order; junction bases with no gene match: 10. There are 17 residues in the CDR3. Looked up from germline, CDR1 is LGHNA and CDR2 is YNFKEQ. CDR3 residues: CASSQDSGTGSLQPQHF. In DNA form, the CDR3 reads TGTGCCAGCAGCCAAGATTCCGGGACAGGATCCCTTCAGCCCCAGCATTTT.

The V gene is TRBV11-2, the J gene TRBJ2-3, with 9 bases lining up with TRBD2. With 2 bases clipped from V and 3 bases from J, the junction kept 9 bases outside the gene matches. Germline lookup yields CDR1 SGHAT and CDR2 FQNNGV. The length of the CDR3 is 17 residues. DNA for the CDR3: TGTGCCAGCAGCTTAAACTACTTGGGACTAGCAACAGATACGCAGTATTTT. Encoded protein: CASSLNYLGLATDTQYF. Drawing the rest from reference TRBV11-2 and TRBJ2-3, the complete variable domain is EAGVAQSPRYKIIEKRQSVAFWCNPISGHATLYWYQQILGQGPKLLIQFQNNGVVDDSQLPKDRFSAERLKGVDSTLKIQPAKLEDSAVYLCASSLNYLGLATDTQYFGPGTRLTVL.

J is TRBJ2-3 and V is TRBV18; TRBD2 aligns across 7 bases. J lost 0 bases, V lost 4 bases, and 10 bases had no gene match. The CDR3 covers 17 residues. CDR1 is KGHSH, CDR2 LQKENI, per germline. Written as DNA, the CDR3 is TGTGCCAGCTCACGTCTCAGCGGGACTTCTAGCACAGATACGCAGTATTTT. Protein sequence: CASSRLSGTSSTDTQYF.

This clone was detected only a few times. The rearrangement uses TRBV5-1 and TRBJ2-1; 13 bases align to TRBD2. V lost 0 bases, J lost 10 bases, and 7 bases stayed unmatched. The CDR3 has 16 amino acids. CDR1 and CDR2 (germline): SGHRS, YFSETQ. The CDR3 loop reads CASSLGGLAGTQEQFF. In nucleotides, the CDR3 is TGCGCCAGCAGCTTGGGGGGACTAGCGGGGACTCAGGAGCAGTTCTTC.

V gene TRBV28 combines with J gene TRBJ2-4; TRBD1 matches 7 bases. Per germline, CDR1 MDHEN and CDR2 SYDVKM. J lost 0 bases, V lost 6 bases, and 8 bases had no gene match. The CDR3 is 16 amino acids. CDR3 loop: CASSLLGQLAKNIQYF. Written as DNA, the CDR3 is TGTGCCAGCAGCCTCCTGGGACAGCTAGCCAAAAACATTCAGTACTTC.

The CDR3 protein is CASSRSTGIYGYTF. CDR3 nucleotides: TGTGCCAGCAGTCGCTCGACAGGGATCTATGGCTACACCTTC. V and J are TRBV6-5 and TRBJ1-2, with TRBD1 matching over 7 bases. Germline CDR1 and CDR2: MNHEY and SVGAGI. The J segment lost 4 bases and the V segment lost 5 bases, leaving 7 bases of the junction unmatched. The CDR3 covers 14 residues.

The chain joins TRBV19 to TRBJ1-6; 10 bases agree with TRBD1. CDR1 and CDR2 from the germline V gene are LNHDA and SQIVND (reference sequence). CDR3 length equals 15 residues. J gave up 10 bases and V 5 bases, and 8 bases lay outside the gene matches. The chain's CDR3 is CASSLPGTGESPLHF. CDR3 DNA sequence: TGTGCCAGTAGTCTACCCGGGACAGGGGAATCACCCCTCCACTTT.

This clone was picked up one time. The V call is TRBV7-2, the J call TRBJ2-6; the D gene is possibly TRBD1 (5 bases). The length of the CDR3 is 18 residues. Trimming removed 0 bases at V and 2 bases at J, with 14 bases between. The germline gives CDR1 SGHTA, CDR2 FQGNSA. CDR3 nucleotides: TGTGCCAGCAGCTTAGCTGGGGCCGTCGGGCCTGGGGCCAACGTCCTGACTTTC. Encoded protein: CASSLAGAVGPGANVLTF.

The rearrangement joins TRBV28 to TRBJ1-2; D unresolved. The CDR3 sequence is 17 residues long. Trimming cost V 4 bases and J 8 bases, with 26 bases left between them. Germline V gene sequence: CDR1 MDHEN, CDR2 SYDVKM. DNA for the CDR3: TGTGCCAGCAGTTCCCCGGGCTCTAATTTCCTTTATCGAGGCTACACCTTC. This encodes CASSSPGSNFLYRGYTF.

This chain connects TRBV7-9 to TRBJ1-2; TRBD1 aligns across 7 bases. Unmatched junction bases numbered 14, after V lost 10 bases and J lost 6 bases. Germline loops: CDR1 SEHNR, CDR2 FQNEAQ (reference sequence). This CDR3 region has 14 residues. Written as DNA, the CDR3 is TGTGCCATGCAGGACAGGACGAACCAGCATGGCTACACCTTC. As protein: CAMQDRTNQHGYTF.

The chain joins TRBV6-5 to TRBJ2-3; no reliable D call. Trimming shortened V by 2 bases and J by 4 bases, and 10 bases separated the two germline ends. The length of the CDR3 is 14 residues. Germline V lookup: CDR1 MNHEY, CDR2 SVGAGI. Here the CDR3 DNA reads TGTGCCAGCAGTTACATCCTGGAGCCAGATACGCAGTATTTT. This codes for CASSYILEPDTQYF.

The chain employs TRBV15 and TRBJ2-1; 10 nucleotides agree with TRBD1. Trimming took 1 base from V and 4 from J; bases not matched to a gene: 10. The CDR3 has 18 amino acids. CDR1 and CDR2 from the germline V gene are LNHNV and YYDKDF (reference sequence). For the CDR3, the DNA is TGTGCCACCAGCAGAGGTGGGTCCGACAGGGGGCTTTACAATGAGCAGTTCTTC. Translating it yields CATSRGGSDRGLYNEQFF.

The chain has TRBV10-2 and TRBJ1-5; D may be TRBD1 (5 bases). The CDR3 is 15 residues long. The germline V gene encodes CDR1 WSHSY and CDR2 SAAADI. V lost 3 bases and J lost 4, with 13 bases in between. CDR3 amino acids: CASSDGGWGNQPQHF. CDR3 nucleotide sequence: TGCGCCAGCAGTGACGGGGGGTGGGGAAATCAGCCCCAGCATTTT.

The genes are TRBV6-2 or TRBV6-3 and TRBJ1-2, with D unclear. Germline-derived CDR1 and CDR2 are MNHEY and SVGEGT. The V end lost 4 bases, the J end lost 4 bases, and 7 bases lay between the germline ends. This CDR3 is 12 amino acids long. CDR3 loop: CASSFRVYGYTF. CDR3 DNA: TGTGCCAGCAGTTTCAGAGTCTATGGCTACACCTTC.

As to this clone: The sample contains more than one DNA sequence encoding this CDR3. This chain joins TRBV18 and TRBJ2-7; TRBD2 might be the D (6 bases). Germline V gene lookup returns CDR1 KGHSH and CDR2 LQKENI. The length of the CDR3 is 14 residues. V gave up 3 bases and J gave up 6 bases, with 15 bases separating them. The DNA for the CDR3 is TGTGCCAGCTCACCCCAGGAGGGGCGTCCCGAGCAGTACTTC. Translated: CASSPQEGRPEQYF.

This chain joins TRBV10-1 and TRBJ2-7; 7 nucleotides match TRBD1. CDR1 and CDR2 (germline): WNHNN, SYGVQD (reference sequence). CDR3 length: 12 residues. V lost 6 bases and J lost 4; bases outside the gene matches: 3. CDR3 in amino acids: CASRPGQYEQYF. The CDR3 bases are TGCGCCAGCAGGCCGGGACAGTACGAGCAGTACTTC.

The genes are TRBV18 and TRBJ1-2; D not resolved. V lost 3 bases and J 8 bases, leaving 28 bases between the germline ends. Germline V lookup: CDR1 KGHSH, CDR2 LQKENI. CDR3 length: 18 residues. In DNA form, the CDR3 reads TGTGCCAGCTCACCGTTGCTTACAGTTGGACGGGAGAATCGGGGCTACACCTTC. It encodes CASSPLLTVGRENRGYTF.